A single sample is the source of the 16 T cell receptor beta chains below, sequenced in a study of blood T cell repertoires in COVID-19. This table comes from immunoSEQ multiplex PCR, and its TCRdb copy is limited to in-frame clones, with some not included. The repertoire holds around 190,000 clones, with 70% to 90% as singletons. Sequenced: peripheral blood. These receptors originate from a man in his forties or fifties with active or convalescent COVID-19.

V usage is TRBV10-1 and J usage is TRBJ2-3; 9 bases match TRBD1. Germline V CDR1 and CDR2: WNHNN, SYGVQD (reference sequence). The CDR3 is 16 residues long. Trimming removed 0 bases from V and 1 base from J; junction bases left unmatched: 2. The CDR3: CASSESRTGGTDTQYF. The CDR3 bases are TGCGCCAGCAGTGAGTCGCGGACAGGGGGCACAGATACGCAGTATTTT.

Here the CDR3 DNA reads TGTGCCAGCAGCCCGGGACTAGCGGCTTCCTACGAGCAGTACTTC. It is translated as CASSPGLAASYEQYF. This chain connects TRBV5-6 to TRBJ2-7, with TRBD2 identical over 11 bases. The germline V gene has CDR1 SGHDT and CDR2 YYEEEE. Germline trimming cut 4 bases from V and 1 base from J; bases unmatched to any gene: 4. CDR3 length equals 15 residues. Based on the CDR3 plus reference TRBV5-6 and TRBJ2-7, the full variable domain is DAGVTQSPTHLIKTRGQQVTLRCSPKSGHDTVSWYQQALGQGPQFIFQYYEEEERQRGNFPDRFSGHQFPNYSSELNVNALLLGDSALYLCASSPGLAASYEQYFGPGTRLTVT.

The chain carries TRBV12-3 or TRBV12-4 and TRBJ1-2; 8 bases map to TRBD1. The CDR3 covers 12 residues. Unmatched junction bases numbered 6, after V lost 5 bases and J lost 10 bases. CDR3 DNA sequence: TGTGCCAGCAGTCCCGGACAGGGACCCTACACCTTC. It is translated as CASSPGQGPYTF.

This chain uses TRBV19 with TRBJ2-1; 10 bases are shared with TRBD2. J gave up 9 bases and V 5 bases, and 10 bases lay outside the gene matches. Germline V gene sequence: CDR1 LNHDA, CDR2 SQIVND (reference sequence). There are 15 residues in the CDR3. The CDR3 region is CASSLTSGILGEQFF. In DNA, the CDR3 is TGTGCCAGTAGTCTTACTAGCGGGATCTTGGGTGAGCAGTTCTTC.

V is TRBV4-2 and J is TRBJ1-2, with 7 bases identical to TRBD1. V was pared by 1 base and J by 3 bases, with 5 bases of the junction left unmatched. The germline CDR1 and CDR2 sequences are LGHNA and YNFKEQ. The CDR3 covers 15 residues. The CDR3 spells CASSQGSGTDYGYTF. CDR3 coding DNA: TGTGCCAGCAGCCAAGGGTCTGGGACAGACTATGGCTACACCTTC.

This chain uses TRBV28 with TRBJ2-7; D is unresolved. The CDR3 is made up of 11 amino acids. V gave up 3 bases and J gave up 6 bases, with 6 bases separating them. CDR1 is MDHEN and CDR2 is SYDVKM in the germline V gene. The CDR3 DNA reads as TGTGCCAGCAGTTTTCTAATCGAGCAGTACTTC. Residues: CASSFLIEQYF. Filled out from reference TRBV28 and TRBJ2-7, the complete variable domain reads DVKVTQSSRYLVKRTGEKVFLECVQDMDHENMFWYRQDPGLGLRLIYFSYDVKMKEKGDIPEGYSVSREKKERFSLILESASTNQTSMYLCASSFLIEQYFGPGTRLTVT.

The rearrangement links TRBV30 to TRBJ1-1; 7 bases agree with TRBD1. The germline CDR1 and CDR2 sequences are GTSNPN and SVGIG (reference sequence). CDR3 size: 12 residues. Trimming removed 6 bases from V and 4 bases from J; junction bases left unmatched: 5. As DNA, the CDR3 is TGTGCCTGCCGGGACAGCCGCACTGAAGCTTTCTTT. Amino acids: CACRDSRTEAFF.

This chain links TRBV2 with TRBJ2-5; no reliable D call. The CDR3 extends over 14 amino acids. The V end lost 1 base, the J end lost 4 bases, and 10 bases lay between the germline ends. Per germline, CDR1 SNHLY and CDR2 FYNNEI. The CDR3 nucleotides are TGTGCCAGCAGTGAAGGTTACTCGGGAGAGACCCAGTACTTC. This encodes CASSEGYSGETQYF.

V and J are TRBV10-3 and TRBJ1-1; 7 nucleotides align to TRBD1. This CDR3 spans 11 amino acids. V dropped 6 bases and J dropped 8; count of bases not matched to a gene: 3. From germline, CDR1 is ENHRY and CDR2 SYGVKD. CDR3: CAIRDREEAFF. CDR3 DNA: TGTGCCATCAGAGACAGGGAGGAAGCTTTCTTT.

The count of this clone is one. The CDR3 loop reads CASSDEIGGGSGQPQHF. CDR3 nucleotide sequence: TGTGCCAGCAGTGATGAGATTGGGGGGGGTTCGGGTCAGCCCCAGCATTTT. The V call is TRBV6-1, the J call TRBJ1-5; D may be TRBD1 (5 bases). The CDR3 sequence is 17 residues long. In germline, CDR1 is MNHNS, CDR2 SASEGT. Trimming cost V 3 bases and J 6 bases, with 21 bases left between them.

V gene TRBV6-5 combines with J gene TRBJ1-6; 9 bases are shared with TRBD1. V lost 6 bases, J lost 10 bases, and 7 bases stayed unmatched. The CDR3 loop spans 14 amino acids. In germline, CDR1 is MNHEY, CDR2 SVGAGI. Written as DNA, the CDR3 is TGTGCCAGCAGGACAGGGGGAGGAGACTCACCCCTCCACTTT. Translation: CASRTGGGDSPLHF.

CDR3 amino acids: CSASPWTGEHEQYF. CDR3 DNA sequence: TGCAGTGCTAGTCCCTGGACTGGGGAGCACGAGCAGTACTTC. The chain has TRBV20-1 and TRBJ2-7; perhaps TRBD2 as D (5 bases). V was pared by 3 bases and J by 5 bases, with 17 bases between. Germline assignment: CDR1 DFQATT and CDR2 SNEGSKA (reference sequence). The CDR3 spans 14 residues.

This chain joins TRBV27 and TRBJ2-3; D gene uncertain. The ends were cut back, 3 bases at V and 5 bases at J, with 9 bases in the middle. This CDR3 comprises 13 residues. Germline V CDR1 and CDR2: MNHEY, SMNVEV (reference sequence). CDR3 sequence (DNA): TGTGCCAGCAGTTTTAGCTTCGAAGATACGCAGTATTTT. Its translation: CASSFSFEDTQYF.

The V call is TRBV28, the J call TRBJ2-3; a possible D gene is TRBD2 (5 bases). Germline V CDR1 and CDR2: MDHEN, SYDVKM. V gave up 4 bases and J gave up 1 base, with 6 bases separating them. The CDR3 contains 13 residues. As DNA, the CDR3 is TGTGCCAGCAGTTACGGGGGCACAGATACGCAGTATTTT. It specifies CASSYGGTDTQYF.

The chain joins TRBV3-1 (or the pseudogene TRBV3-2) to TRBJ1-1; D might be TRBD1 (6 bases). Between the trimmed V and J ends, which lost 1 base and 5 bases, there was a span of 8 bases. The germline CDR1 and CDR2 sequences are LGHDT and YNNKEL (reference sequence). This CDR3 contains 13 residues. This chain's CDR3 is CASSQGTDTEAFF. The DNA of the CDR3 is TGTGCCAGCAGCCAAGGGACAGATACTGAAGCTTTCTTT.

In its sample, this clone was seen once. This chain links TRBV6-6 with TRBJ1-5; TRBD1 might be the D (5 bases). CDR1 is MNHNY, CDR2 SVGAGI, per germline (reference sequence). V lost 1 base, J lost 4 bases, and 8 bases lay in between. The CDR3 is 14 amino acids. CDR3 amino acids: CASSYLEGNQPQHF. CDR3 coding DNA: TGTGCCAGCAGTTACTTGGAGGGGAATCAGCCCCAGCATTTT.